The T cell receptor beta chain described here comes from a study of OX40 agonist ivuxolimab in advanced cancers. This clone was picked up a small number of times. This CDR3 spans 18 amino acids. With V trimmed by 3 bases and J by 5 bases, 15 bases remained unmatched. The germline V gene encodes CDR1 MGHRA and CDR2 YSYEKL. The assay was immunoSEQ multiplex PCR, and TCRdb's table has in-frame clones only and misses some. Of more than 50,000 clones in the sample, approximately 93% were seen once. V is TRBV4-1 and J is TRBJ2-7; 11 bases line up with TRBD2. The material sequenced was CD4+ or CD8+ T cells sorted from blood, taken in a trial of the OX40 agonist ivuxolimab. This TCR came from an adult with an advanced solid tumor such as melanoma, head and neck, liver or kidney cancer. In DNA form, the CDR3 reads TGCGCCAGCAGCCAGAAAGGGTTGATAGCGGGAGGGGGAAACGAGCAGTACTTC. Translation: CASSQKGLIAGGGNEQYF.